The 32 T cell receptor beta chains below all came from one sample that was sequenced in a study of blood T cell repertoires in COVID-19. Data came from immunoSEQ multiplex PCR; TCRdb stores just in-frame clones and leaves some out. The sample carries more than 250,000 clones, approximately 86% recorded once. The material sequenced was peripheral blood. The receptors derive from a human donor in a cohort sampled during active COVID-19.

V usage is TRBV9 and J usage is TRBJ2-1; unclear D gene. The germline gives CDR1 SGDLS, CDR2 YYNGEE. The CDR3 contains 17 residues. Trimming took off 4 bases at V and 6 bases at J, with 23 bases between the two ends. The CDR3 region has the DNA TGTGCCAGCAGCACCCGGTTTGCCCTAGATCGGCGCAATGAGCAGTTCTTC. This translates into CASSTRFALDRRNEQFF.

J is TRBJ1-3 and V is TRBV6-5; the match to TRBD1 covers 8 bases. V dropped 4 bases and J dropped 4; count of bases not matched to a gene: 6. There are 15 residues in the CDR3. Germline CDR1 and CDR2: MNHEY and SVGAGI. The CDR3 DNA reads TGTGCCAGCAGTTTACAGGGGGATTCAGGAAACACCATATATTTT. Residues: CASSLQGDSGNTIYF.

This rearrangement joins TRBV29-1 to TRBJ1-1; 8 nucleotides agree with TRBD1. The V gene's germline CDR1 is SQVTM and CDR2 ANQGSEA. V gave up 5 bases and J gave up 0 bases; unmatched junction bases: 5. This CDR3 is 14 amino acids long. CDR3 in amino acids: CSVSTGDMNTEAFF. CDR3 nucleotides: TGCAGCGTTTCGACAGGGGACATGAACACTGAAGCTTTCTTT.

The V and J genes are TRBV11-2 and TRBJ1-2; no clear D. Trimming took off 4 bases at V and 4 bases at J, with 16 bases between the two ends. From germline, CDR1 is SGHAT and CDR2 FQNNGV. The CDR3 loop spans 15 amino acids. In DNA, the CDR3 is TGTGCCAGCAGCTCAGGACTGAACCCCATCTATGGCTACACCTTC. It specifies CASSSGLNPIYGYTF.

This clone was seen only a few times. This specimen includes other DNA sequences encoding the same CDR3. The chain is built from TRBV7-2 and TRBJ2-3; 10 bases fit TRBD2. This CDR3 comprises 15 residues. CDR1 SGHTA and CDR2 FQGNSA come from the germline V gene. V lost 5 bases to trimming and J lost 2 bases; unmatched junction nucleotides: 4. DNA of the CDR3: TGTGCCAGCAGCCTCAGCGGGAGGGCCACAGATACGCAGTATTTT. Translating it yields CASSLSGRATDTQYF.

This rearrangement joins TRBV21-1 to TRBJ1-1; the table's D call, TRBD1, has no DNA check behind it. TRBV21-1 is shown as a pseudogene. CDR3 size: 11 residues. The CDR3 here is CASSTYRGGFF. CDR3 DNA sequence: TGTGCCAGCAGCACCTACAGGGGGGGTTTCTTT.

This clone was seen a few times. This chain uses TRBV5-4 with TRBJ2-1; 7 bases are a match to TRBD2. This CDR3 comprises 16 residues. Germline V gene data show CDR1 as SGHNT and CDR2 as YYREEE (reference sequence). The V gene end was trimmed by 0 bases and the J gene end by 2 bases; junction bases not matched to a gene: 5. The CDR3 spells CASSLEPSGAYNEQFF. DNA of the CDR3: TGTGCCAGCAGCTTGGAACCTAGCGGTGCCTACAATGAGCAGTTCTTC.

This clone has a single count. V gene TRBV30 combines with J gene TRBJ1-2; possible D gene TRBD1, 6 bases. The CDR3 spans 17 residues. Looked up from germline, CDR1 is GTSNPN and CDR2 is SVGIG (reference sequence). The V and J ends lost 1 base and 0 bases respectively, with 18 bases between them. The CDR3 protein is CAWSAGGGGTANYGYTF. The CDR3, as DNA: TGTGCCTGGAGTGCTGGGGGCGGGGGAACAGCTAACTATGGCTACACCTTC.

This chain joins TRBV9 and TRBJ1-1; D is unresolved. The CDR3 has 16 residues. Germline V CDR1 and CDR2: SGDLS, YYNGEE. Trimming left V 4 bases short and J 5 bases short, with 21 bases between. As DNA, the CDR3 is TGTGCCAGCAGCCCGCGGGCCCCAGGAAGGGAGACTGAAGCTTTCTTT. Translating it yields CASSPRAPGRETEAFF. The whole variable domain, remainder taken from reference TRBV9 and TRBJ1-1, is DSGVTQTPKHLITATGQRVTLRCSPRSGDLSVYWYQQSLDQGLQFLIQYYNGEERAKGNILERFSAQQFPDLHSELNLSSLELGDSALYFCASSPRAPGRETEAFFGQGTRLTVV.

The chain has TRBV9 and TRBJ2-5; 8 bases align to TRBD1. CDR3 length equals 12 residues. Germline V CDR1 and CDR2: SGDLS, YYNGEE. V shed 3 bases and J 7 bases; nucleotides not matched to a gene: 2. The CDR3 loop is CASSATGGTQYF. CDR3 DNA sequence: TGTGCCAGCAGCGCCACAGGGGGGACCCAGTACTTC. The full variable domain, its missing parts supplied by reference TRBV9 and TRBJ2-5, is DSGVTQTPKHLITATGQRVTLRCSPRSGDLSVYWYQQSLDQGLQFLIQYYNGEERAKGNILERFSAQQFPDLHSELNLSSLELGDSALYFCASSATGGTQYFGPGTRLLVL.

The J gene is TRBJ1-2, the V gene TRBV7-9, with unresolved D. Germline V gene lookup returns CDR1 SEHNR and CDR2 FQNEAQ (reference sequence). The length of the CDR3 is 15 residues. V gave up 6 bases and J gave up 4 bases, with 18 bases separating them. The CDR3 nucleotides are TGTGCCAGCAGAAGAATGGGAGGTCCGGGCTATGGCTACACCTTC. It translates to CASRRMGGPGYGYTF. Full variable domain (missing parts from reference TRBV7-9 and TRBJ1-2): DTGVSQNPRHKITKRGQNVTFRCDPISEHNRLYWYRQTLGQGPEFLTYFQNEAQLEKSRLLSDRFSAERPKGSFSTLEIQRTEQGDSAMYLCASRRMGGPGYGYTFGSGTRLTVV.

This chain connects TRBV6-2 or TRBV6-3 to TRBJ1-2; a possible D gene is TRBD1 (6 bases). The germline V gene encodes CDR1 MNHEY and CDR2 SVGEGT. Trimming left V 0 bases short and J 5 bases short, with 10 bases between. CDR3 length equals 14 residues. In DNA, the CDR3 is TGTGCCAGCAGTTACTCGAGCAGGGGTTATGGCTACACCTTC. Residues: CASSYSSRGYGYTF.

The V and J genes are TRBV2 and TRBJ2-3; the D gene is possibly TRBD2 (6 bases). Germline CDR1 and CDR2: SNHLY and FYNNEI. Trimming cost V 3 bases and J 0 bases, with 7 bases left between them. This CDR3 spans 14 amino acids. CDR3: CASSESGSTDTQYF. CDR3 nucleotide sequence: TGTGCCAGCAGTGAGAGCGGGAGCACAGATACGCAGTATTTT. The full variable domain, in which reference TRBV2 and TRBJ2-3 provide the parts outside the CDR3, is EPEVTQTPSHQVTQMGQEVILRCVPISNHLYFYWYRQILGQKVEFLVSFYNNEISEKSEIFDDQFSVERPDGSNFTLKIRSTKLEDSAMYFCASSESGSTDTQYFGPGTRLTVL.

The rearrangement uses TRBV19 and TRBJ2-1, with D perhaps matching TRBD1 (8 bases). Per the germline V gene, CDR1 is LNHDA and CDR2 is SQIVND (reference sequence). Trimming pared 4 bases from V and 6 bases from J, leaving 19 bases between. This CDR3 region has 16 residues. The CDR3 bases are TGTGCCAGTAGTAGCGTACAGGGGGGAGGGTTCAATGAGCAGTTCTTC. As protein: CASSSVQGGGFNEQFF.

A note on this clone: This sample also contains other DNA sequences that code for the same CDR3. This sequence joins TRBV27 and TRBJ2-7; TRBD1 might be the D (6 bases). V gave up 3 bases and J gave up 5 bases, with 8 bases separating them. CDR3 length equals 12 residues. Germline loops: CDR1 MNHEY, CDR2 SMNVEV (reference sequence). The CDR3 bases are TGTGCCAGCAGTTTCAGGGGCGACGAGCAGTACTTC. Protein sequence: CASSFRGDEQYF.

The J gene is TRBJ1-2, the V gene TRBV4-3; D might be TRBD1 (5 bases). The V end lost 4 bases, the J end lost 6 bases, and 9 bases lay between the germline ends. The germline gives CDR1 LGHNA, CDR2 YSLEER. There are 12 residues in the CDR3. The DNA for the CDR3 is TGCGCCAGCAGCCTTGGGGGGGATGGCTACACCTTC. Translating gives CASSLGGDGYTF.

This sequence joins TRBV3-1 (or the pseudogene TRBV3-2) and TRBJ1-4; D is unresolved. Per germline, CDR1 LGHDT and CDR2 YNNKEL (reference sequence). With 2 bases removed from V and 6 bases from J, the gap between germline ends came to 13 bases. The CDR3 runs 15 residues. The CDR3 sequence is CASSQFAGRDEKLFF. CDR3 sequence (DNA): TGTGCCAGCAGCCAATTCGCGGGAAGGGATGAAAAACTGTTTTTT.

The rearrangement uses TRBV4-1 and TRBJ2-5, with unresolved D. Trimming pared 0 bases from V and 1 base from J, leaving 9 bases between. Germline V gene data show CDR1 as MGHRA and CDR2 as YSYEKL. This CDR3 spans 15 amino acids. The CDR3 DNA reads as TGCGCCAGCAGCCAAGATCTGGGCTTCCAAGAGACCCAGTACTTC. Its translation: CASSQDLGFQETQYF.

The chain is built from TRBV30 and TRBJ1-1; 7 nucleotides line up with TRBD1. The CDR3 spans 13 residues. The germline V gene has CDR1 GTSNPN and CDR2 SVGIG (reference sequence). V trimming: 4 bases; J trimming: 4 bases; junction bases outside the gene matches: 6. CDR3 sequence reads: CAWNVGGGTEAFF. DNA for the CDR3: TGTGCCTGGAACGTAGGGGGCGGCACTGAAGCTTTCTTT.

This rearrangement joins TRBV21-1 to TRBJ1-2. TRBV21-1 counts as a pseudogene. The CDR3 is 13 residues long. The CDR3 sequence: CASSKGEVSGYTF. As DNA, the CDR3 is TGTGCCAGCAGCAAAGGAGAGGTAAGTGGCTACACCTTC.

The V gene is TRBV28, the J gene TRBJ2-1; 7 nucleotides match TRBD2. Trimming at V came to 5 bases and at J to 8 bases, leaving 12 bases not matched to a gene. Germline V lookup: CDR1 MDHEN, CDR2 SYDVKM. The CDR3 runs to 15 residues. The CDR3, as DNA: TGTGCCAGCAGTGGGGAGGGCCTTTCTTGGTATGAGCAGTTCTTC. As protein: CASSGEGLSWYEQFF.

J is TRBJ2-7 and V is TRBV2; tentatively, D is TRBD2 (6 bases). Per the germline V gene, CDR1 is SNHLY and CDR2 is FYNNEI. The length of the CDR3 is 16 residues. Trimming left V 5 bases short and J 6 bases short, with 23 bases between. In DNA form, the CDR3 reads TGTGCCAGCAGTACCTCCGCGGGGAGTTTATCATCCGAGCAGTACTTC. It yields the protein CASSTSAGSLSSEQYF.

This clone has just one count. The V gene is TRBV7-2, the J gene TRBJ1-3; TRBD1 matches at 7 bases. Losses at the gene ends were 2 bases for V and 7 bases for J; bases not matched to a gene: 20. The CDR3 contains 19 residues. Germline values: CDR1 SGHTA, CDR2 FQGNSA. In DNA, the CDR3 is TGTGCCAGCAGCTTAAGTACCGGGACAGCCATTGCAAGAATTAACACCATATATTTT. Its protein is CASSLSTGTAIARINTIYF.

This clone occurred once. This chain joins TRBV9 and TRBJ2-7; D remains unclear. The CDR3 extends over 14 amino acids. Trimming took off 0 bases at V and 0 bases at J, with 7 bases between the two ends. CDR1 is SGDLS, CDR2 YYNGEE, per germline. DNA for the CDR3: TGTGCCAGCAGCGTAGCGCGGAACTCCTACGAGCAGTACTTC. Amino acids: CASSVARNSYEQYF.

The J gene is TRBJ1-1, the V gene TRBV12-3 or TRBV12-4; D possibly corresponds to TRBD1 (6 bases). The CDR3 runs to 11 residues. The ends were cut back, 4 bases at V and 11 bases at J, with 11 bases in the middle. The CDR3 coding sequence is TGTGCCAGCAGTTCCCAGGGGCGGGCTTTCTTT. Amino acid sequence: CASSSQGRAFF.

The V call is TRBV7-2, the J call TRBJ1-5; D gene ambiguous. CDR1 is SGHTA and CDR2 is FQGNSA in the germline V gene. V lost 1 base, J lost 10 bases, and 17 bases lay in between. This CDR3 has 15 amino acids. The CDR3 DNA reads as TGTGCCAGCAGCTTAGACAGATTCAATCAGTACCCCCAGCATTTT. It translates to CASSLDRFNQYPQHF.

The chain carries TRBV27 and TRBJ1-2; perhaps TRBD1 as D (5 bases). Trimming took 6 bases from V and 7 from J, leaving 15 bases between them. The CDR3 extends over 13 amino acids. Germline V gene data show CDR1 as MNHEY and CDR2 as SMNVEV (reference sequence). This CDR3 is CASSPGRGGGYTF. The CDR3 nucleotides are TGTGCCAGCAGCCCGGGGCGGGGGGGTGGCTACACCTTC.

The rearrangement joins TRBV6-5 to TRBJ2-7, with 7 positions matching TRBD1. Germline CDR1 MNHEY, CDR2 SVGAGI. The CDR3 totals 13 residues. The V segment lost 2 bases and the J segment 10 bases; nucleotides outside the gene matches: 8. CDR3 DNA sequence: TGTGCCAGCAGTTACAAGGGTGGACAGGATCAGTACTTC. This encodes CASSYKGGQDQYF.

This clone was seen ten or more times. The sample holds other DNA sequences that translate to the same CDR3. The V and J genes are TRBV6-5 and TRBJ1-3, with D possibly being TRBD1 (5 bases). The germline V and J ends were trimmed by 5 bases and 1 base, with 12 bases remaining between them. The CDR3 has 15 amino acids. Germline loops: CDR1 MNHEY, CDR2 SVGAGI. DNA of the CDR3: TGTGCCAGCAGTCCACGTGGGGGGTCTGGAAACACCATATATTTT. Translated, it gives CASSPRGGSGNTIYF.

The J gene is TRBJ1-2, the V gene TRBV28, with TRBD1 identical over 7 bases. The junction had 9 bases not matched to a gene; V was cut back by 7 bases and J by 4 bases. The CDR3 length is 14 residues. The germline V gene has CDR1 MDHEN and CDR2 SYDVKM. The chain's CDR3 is CASTLSHRGYGYTF. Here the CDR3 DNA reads TGTGCCAGCACCCTATCCCACAGGGGCTATGGCTACACCTTC.

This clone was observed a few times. CDR3 bases: TGTGCCAGCACCAATAATGGAGGGGGGGCAGAGACCCAGTACTTC. Protein: CASTNNGGGAETQYF. The J gene is TRBJ2-5, the V gene TRBV7-2; D might be TRBD2 (7 bases). The CDR3 loop spans 15 amino acids. Germline values: CDR1 SGHTA, CDR2 FQGNSA. The V gene lost 7 bases and the J gene lost 4 bases, with 19 bases spanning the gap.

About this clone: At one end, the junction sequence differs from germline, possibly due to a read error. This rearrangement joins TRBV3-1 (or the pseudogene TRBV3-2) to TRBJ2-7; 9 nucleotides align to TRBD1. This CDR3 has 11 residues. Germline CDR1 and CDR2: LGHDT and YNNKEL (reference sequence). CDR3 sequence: CASRHRGLQYF. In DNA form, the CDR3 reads TGTGCCAGCCGCCACAGGGGGCTCCAATACTTC.